These 15 T cell receptor beta chains were all obtained from the same sample, sequenced in a study of neoadjuvant anti-PD-1 for oral cavity cancer. Only in-frame clones appear in the TCRdb table, and some are missing; sequencing was by immunoSEQ multiplex PCR. Here the sample spans over 65,000 clones, 85% to 90% being singletons. Time point described: after neoadjuvant nivolumab, at surgical resection. This specimen was PBMCs, taken after nivolumab (anti-PD-1) treatment. Every receptor here comes from a person aged 35-79 years with oral cavity squamous cell carcinoma.

The chain combines TRBV28 with TRBJ2-7; 10 nucleotides agree with TRBD1. V lost 6 bases to trimming and J lost 1 base; unmatched junction nucleotides: 12. CDR3 length equals 17 residues. Germline-derived CDR1 and CDR2 are MDHEN and SYDVKM. In DNA, the CDR3 is TGTGCCAGCAGATGGGGCGTGTTGGGACAGGGGTCCTACGAGCAGTACTTC. Amino acids: CASRWGVLGQGSYEQYF.

The J gene is TRBJ1-2, the V gene TRBV6-5; D remains unclear. Per the germline V gene, CDR1 is MNHEY and CDR2 is SVGAGI. This CDR3 is built from 12 residues. Trimming pared 3 bases from V and 6 bases from J, leaving 8 bases between. The CDR3 protein is CASSYLGNGYTF. The CDR3 bases are TGTGCCAGCAGTTATCTGGGGAATGGCTACACCTTC.

The chain carries TRBV27 and TRBJ1-1, with D tentatively TRBD1 (6 bases). The CDR3 runs to 15 residues. Trimming took 2 bases from V and 3 from J, leaving 13 bases between them. The V gene's germline CDR1 is MNHEY and CDR2 SMNVEV (reference sequence). As DNA, the CDR3 is TGTGCCAGCAGTTTAAGGGGTAGGGGGGACACTGAAGCTTTCTTT. As protein: CASSLRGRGDTEAFF.

The gene calls are TRBV19 and TRBJ1-4; the match to TRBD1 covers 7 bases. Germline V gives CDR1 LNHDA, CDR2 SQIVND (reference sequence). The CDR3 covers 15 residues. V dropped 7 bases and J dropped 1; count of bases not matched to a gene: 6. CDR3 residues: CASTWPGGTNEKLFF. CDR3 coding DNA: TGTGCCAGTACCTGGCCAGGGGGAACTAATGAAAAACTGTTTTTT.

The V and J genes are TRBV6-4 and TRBJ2-3; weak D call: TRBD2 (6 bases). V gave up 4 bases and J gave up 0 bases, with 8 bases separating them. The CDR3 consists of 14 residues. Germline V gene lookup returns CDR1 MRHNA and CDR2 SNTAGT. The CDR3 DNA follows: TGTGCCAGCAGTGTGGCGGGAAGCACAGATACGCAGTATTTT. Its translation: CASSVAGSTDTQYF.

This chain connects TRBV7-9 to TRBJ1-2; the D gene is possibly TRBD1 (6 bases). CDR3 size: 12 residues. Looked up from germline, CDR1 is SEHNR and CDR2 is FQNEAQ (reference sequence). The V end lost 4 bases, the J end lost 7 bases, and 10 bases lay between the germline ends. The CDR3: CASSSTGSGYTF. The DNA of the CDR3 is TGTGCCAGCAGCTCCACAGGGTCTGGCTACACCTTC.

This chain connects TRBV5-4 to TRBJ2-6; 7 bases are shared with TRBD2. Germline-derived CDR1 and CDR2 are SGHNT and YYREEE (reference sequence). V was pared by 5 bases and J by 0 bases, with 11 bases of the junction left unmatched. This CDR3 region has 18 residues. The CDR3 coding sequence is TGTGCCAGCAGGTCCGGGGGGTCTGGTGACTCTGGGGCCAACGTCCTGACTTTC. Protein: CASRSGGSGDSGANVLTF.

This clone was seen a single time. The chain combines TRBV18 with TRBJ2-7; TRBD1 matches 11 bases. The CDR3 spans 15 residues. The germline V gene encodes CDR1 KGHSH and CDR2 LQKENI. V gave up 3 bases and J gave up 5 bases; unmatched junction bases: 6. This CDR3 is CASSPRTGGIDEQYF. In DNA, the CDR3 is TGTGCCAGCTCACCGAGGACAGGGGGCATAGACGAGCAGTACTTC.

This chain uses TRBV6-6 with TRBJ2-7; 7 bases agree with TRBD2. Germline lookup yields CDR1 MNHNY and CDR2 SVGAGI (reference sequence). V trimming: 2 bases; J trimming: 0 bases; junction bases outside the gene matches: 4. The CDR3 consists of 15 residues. This chain's CDR3 is CASSYVASGSYEQYF. CDR3 in DNA: TGTGCCAGCAGTTACGTCGCTAGCGGCTCCTACGAGCAGTACTTC.

This rearrangement joins TRBV7-3 to TRBJ2-1; TRBD2 agrees at 14 bases. CDR1 SGHTA and CDR2 FQGTGA come from the germline V gene. The CDR3 totals 16 residues. The V segment lost 5 bases and the J segment 8 bases; nucleotides outside the gene matches: 8. CDR3 sequence: CASSPQGLAGADEQFF. The CDR3 nucleotides are TGTGCCAGCAGCCCACAGGGACTAGCGGGGGCGGATGAGCAGTTCTTC. Supplemented by reference TRBV7-3 and TRBJ2-1, the full variable domain reads GAGVSQTPSNKVTEKGKYVELRCDPISGHTALYWYRQSLGQGPEFLIYFQGTGAADDSGLPNDRFFAVRPEGSVSTLKIQRTERGDSAVYLCASSPQGLAGADEQFFGPGTRLTVL.

The chain carries TRBV7-9 and TRBJ2-7; 11 nucleotides match TRBD2. Germline loops: CDR1 SEHNR, CDR2 FQNEAQ (reference sequence). V shed 3 bases and J 6 bases; nucleotides not matched to a gene: 7. This CDR3 has 15 amino acids. In DNA, the CDR3 is TGTGCCAGCAGCTTGGTTGGGACTAGCGGTTTCGAGCAGTACTTC. The encoded protein is CASSLVGTSGFEQYF. Drawing the rest from reference TRBV7-9 and TRBJ2-7, the complete variable domain is DTGVSQNPRHKITKRGQNVTFRCDPISEHNRLYWYRQTLGQGPEFLTYFQNEAQLEKSRLLSDRFSAERPKGSFSTLEIQRTEQGDSAMYLCASSLVGTSGFEQYFGPGTRLTVT.

The rearrangement uses TRBV7-9 and TRBJ2-5; D is uncertain. The V gene's germline CDR1 is SEHNR and CDR2 FQNEAQ (reference sequence). The CDR3 spans 17 residues. The V end was cut by 5 bases, the J end by 5 bases, with 24 bases between. CDR3 nucleotides: TGTGCCAGCAGCGAGAATAAGTTCTCCGGAAAACCGGAGACCCAGTACTTC. Encoded protein: CASSENKFSGKPETQYF.

J is TRBJ2-5 and V is TRBV2; TRBD2 is a possible D gene (5 bases). V gave up 4 bases and J gave up 4 bases, with 10 bases separating them. CDR3 size: 13 residues. In germline, CDR1 is SNHLY, CDR2 FYNNEI. The CDR3 is CASSGLAPETQYF. The CDR3 coding sequence is TGTGCCAGCAGTGGCCTAGCCCCAGAGACCCAGTACTTC.

This chain uses TRBV6-4 with TRBJ1-2; D might be TRBD1 (5 bases). Germline-derived CDR1 and CDR2 are MRHNA and SNTAGT. The CDR3 has 13 amino acids. Trimming left V 0 bases short and J 7 bases short, with 9 bases between. Here the CDR3 DNA reads TGTGCCAGCAGTGACTCGCGCGGGGCTGGCTACACCTTC. It is translated as CASSDSRGAGYTF.

The rearrangement uses TRBV7-9 and TRBJ2-1; maybe TRBD2 (5 bases). Looked up from germline, CDR1 is SEHNR and CDR2 is FQNEAQ (reference sequence). The CDR3 is 12 amino acids. V lost 9 bases and J 0 bases, leaving 6 bases between the germline ends. CDR3 coding DNA: TGTGCCAGGAGCGGCTCCTACAATGAGCAGTTCTTC. Translated, it gives CARSGSYNEQFF.